The clone carrying this T cell receptor (beta chain) was recorded a few times. The CDR3 is 15 residues long. V lost 3 bases, J lost 4 bases, and 15 bases lay in between. Each CDR3 protein gets one entry after TCRdb re-called the PCR reads with MiXCR. The profile shows tens of thousands of distinct CDR3 sequences, 49% of them singletons. The entry originates in a study of CDR3 diversity in severe acne. This receptor was obtained from a male donor with severe acne vulgaris. V usage is TRBV12-3 or TRBV12-4 and J usage is TRBJ1-2, with D possibly TRBD1 on 6 matching bases. The sample consisted of blood. CDR3 sequence: CASSLFRGASYGYTF. The DNA for the CDR3 is TGTGCCAGCAGTTTGTTTCGGGGGGCTTCCTATGGCTACACCTTC.